This T cell receptor (beta chain) was sequenced for a study of OX40 agonist ivuxolimab in advanced cancers. Deletions cut 6 bases from V and 2 bases from J, with 4 bases between. There are 12 residues in the CDR3. Germline CDR1 is SGHTA and CDR2 is FQGTGA. Method: immunoSEQ multiplex PCR; TCRdb's copy keeps in-frame clones and lacks some. The data contain 40,000 or so clones, 75% to 90% of them seen just once; the ten biggest clones take up under 0.7%. This chain uses TRBV7-3 with TRBJ2-2, with unresolved D. The receptor's source is an adult with an advanced solid tumor such as melanoma, head and neck, liver or kidney cancer. The input for sequencing was CD4+ or CD8+ T cells sorted from blood, taken in a trial of the OX40 agonist ivuxolimab. The CDR3 sequence: CASRRNTGELFF. The CDR3 nucleotides read TGTGCCAGCAGGCGTAACACCGGGGAGCTGTTTTTT.